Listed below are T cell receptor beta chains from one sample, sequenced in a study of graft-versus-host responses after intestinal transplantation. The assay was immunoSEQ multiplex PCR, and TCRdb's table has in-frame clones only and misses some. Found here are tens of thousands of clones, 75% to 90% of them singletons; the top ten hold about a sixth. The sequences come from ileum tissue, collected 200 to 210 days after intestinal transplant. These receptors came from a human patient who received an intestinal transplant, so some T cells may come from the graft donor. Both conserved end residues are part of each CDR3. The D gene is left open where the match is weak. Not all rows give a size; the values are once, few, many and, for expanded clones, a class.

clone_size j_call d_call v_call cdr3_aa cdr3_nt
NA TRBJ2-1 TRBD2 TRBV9 CASSRSSGRANEQFF TGTGCCAGCAGCAGATCTAGCGGGAGAGCCAATGAGCAGTTCTTC
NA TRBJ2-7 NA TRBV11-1 CASSFHPGQGLNEQYF TGTGCCAGCAGCTTTCACCCGGGGCAGGGACTTAACGAGCAGTACTTC
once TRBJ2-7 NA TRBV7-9 CASSLSVGRNYEQYF TGTGCCAGCAGCCTAAGTGTAGGGAGAAACTACGAGCAGTACTTC
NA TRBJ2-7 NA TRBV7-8 CASSSYPLRQRTYEQYF TGTGCCAGCAGCTCCTATCCCCTTAGACAGCGGACCTACGAGCAGTACTTC
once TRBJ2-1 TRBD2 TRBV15 CATSSKSASGRASYNEQFF TGTGCCACCAGCAGTAAATCGGCTAGCGGGAGGGCCTCCTACAATGAGCAGTTCTTC
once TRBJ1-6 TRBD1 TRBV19 CASSIRGQNSPLHF TGTGCCAGTAGTATCAGGGGGCAGAATTCACCCCTCCACTTT
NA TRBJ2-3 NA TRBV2 CARDHTDTQYF TGTGCCAGGGACCACACAGATACGCAGTATTTT
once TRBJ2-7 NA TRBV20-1 CSARGGSEQYF TGCAGTGCTAGAGGGGGTAGCGAGCAGTACTTC
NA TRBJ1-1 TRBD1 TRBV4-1 CASSQAGTGATYTEAFF TGCGCCAGCAGCCAAGCCGGAACAGGGGCTACTTACACTGAAGCTTTCTTT
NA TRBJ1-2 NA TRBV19 CASTAVQGRGYTF TGTGCCAGTACGGCCGTTCAGGGAAGAGGCTACACCTTC
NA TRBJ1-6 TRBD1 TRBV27 CASSYRGENSPLHF TGTGCCAGCAGTTACAGGGGCGAAAATTCCCCCCTCCACTTT
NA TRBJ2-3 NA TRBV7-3 CASSSSSQNTDTQYF TGTGCCAGCAGCTCCTCGTCCCAAAACACAGATACGCAGTATTTT
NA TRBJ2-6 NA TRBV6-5 CAGRLSGANVLTF TGTGCCGGACGGCTCTCTGGGGCCAACGTCCTGACTTTC
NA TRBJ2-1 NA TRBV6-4 CASSDPGVLHNEQFF TGTGCCAGCAGTGACCCGGGTGTCTTACACAATGAGCAGTTCTTC
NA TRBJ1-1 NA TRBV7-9 CASTQPGGSEAFF TGTGCCAGCACCCAACCGGGGGGTTCCGAAGCTTTCTTT
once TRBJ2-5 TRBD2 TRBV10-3 CAISETTSGRAGWVAQYF TGTGCCATCAGTGAGACAACTAGCGGGAGGGCCGGGTGGGTGGCCCAGTACTTC
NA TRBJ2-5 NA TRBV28 CASSLPGTVRGAQYF TGTGCCAGCAGTTTACCCGGGACGGTCCGCGGGGCCCAGTACTTC
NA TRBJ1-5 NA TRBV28 CASRKPGPSSPEHF TGTGCCAGCCGGAAACCGGGACCTTCCAGCCCCGAGCATTTT
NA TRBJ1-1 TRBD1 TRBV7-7 CASSWDRDTEAFF TGTGCTAGCAGCTGGGACAGGGACACTGAAGCTTTCTTT
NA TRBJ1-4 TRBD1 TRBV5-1 CASSLRQGESEKLFF TGCGCCAGCAGCCTACGACAGGGGGAGAGTGAAAAACTGTTTTTT
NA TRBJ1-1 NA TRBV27 CASRKRDTNTEAFF TGTGCCAGCAGAAAACGGGACACAAACACTGAAGCTTTCTTT
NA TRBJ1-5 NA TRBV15 CATSTSRSNQPQHF TGTGCCACCAGCACCTCCCGGAGCAATCAGCCCCAGCATTTT
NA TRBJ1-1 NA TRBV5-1 CASRIGVGTEAFF TGCGCCAGCAGGATTGGGGTGGGGACTGAAGCTTTCTTT
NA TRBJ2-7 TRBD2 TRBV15 CATSVGLAGGAYEQYF TGTGCCACCAGCGTGGGACTAGCGGGGGGGGCCTACGAGCAGTACTTC
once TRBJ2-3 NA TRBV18 CASSLSGDTQYF TGTGCCAGCTCACTTTCTGGAGATACGCAGTATTTT
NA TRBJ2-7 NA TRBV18 CASSPYVTNYEQYF TGTGCCAGCTCACCCTACGTGACGAACTACGAGCAGTACTTC
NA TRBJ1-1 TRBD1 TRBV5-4 CASSAGQGRSEAFF TGTGCCAGCAGCGCGGGACAGGGGAGGTCTGAAGCTTTCTTT
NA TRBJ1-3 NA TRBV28 CASSLDSLLSGNTIYF TGTGCCAGCAGCCTAGACAGTCTGCTCTCTGGAAACACCATATATTTT
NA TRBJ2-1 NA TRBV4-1 CASSQEVSGSYNEQFF TGCGCCAGCAGCCAAGAGGTCAGCGGGTCCTACAATGAGCAGTTCTTC
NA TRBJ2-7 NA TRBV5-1 CASSLNTAYEQYF TGCGCCAGCAGCCTTAACACGGCCTACGAGCAGTACTTC
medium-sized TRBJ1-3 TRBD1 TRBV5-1 CASSTGTGSGNTIYF TGCGCCAGCAGCACCGGGACAGGATCTGGAAACACCATATATTTT
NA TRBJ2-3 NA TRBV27 CASKDGVSTDTQYF TGTGCCAGCAAAGACGGGGTTAGCACAGATACGCAGTATTTT
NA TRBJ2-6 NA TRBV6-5 CASSLSGANVLTF TGTGCCAGCAGTTTGTCGGGGGCCAACGTCCTGACTTTC
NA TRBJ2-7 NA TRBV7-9 CASSLSGATYEQYF TGTGCCAGCAGCTTGAGCGGTGCTACCTACGAGCAGTACTTC
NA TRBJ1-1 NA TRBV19 CASSMFGNTEAFF TGTGCCAGTAGTATGTTCGGGAACACTGAAGCTTTCTTT
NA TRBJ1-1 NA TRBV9 CASSPTHVATEAFF TGTGCCAGCAGCCCCACCCATGTTGCCACTGAAGCTTTCTTT
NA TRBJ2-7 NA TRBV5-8 CASSLLHYEQYF TGTGCCAGCAGCTTGTTACACTACGAGCAGTACTTC
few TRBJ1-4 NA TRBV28 CASSFYRSENEKLFF TGTGCCAGCAGTTTCTACAGATCCGAAAATGAAAAACTGTTTTTT
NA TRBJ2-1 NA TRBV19 CASSIRGTHEQFF TGTGCCAGTAGTATCCGGGGGACCCATGAGCAGTTCTTC
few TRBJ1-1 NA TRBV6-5 CASSYTSLEGGTEAFF TGTGCCAGCAGTTATACCTCCTTGGAGGGGGGCACTGAAGCTTTCTTT
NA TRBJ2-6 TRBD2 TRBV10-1 CARWTSGSSGSGANVLTF TGCGCCAGATGGACTAGCGGGAGCTCGGGCTCTGGGGCCAACGTCCTGACTTTC
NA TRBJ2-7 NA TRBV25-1 CASSEWGRDEQYF TGTGCCAGCAGTGAATGGGGCCGCGACGAGCAGTACTTC
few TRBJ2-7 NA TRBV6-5 CASSGPYEQYF TGTGCCAGCAGTGGACCCTACGAGCAGTACTTC
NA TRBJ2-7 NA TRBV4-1 CASSQGEEYTFQYF TGCGCCAGCAGCCAAGGGGAGGAGTACACCTTCCAGTACTTC
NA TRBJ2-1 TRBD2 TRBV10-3 CAISESTPRTSGSSYNEQFF TGTGCCATCAGTGAGTCGACACCTCGGACTAGCGGGAGCTCCTACAATGAGCAGTTCTTC
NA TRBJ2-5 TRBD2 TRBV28 CASSGPGTSQETQYF TGTGCCAGCAGTGGACCCGGGACTAGTCAAGAGACCCAGTACTTC
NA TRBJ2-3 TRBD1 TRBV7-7 CASSQDRGTDTQYF TGTGCCAGCAGCCAGGACAGGGGAACAGATACGCAGTATTTT
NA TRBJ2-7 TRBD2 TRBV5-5 CASSRGGAAGPEQYF TGTGCCAGCAGCCGGGGGGGCGCCGCGGGCCCCGAGCAGTACTTC
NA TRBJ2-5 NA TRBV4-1 CASSQGADNQYF TGCGCCAGCAGCCAAGGGGCGGACAACCAGTACTTC
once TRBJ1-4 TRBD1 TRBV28 CASSLEQGANEKLFF TGTGCCAGCAGTTTAGAACAGGGGGCTAATGAAAAACTGTTTTTT
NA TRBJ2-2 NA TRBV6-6 CASSYGFGANTGELFF TGTGCCAGCAGTTACGGTTTCGGAGCGAACACCGGGGAGCTGTTTTTT
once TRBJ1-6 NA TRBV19 CASRGPLYNSPLHF TGTGCCAGTAGGGGACCGCTCTATAATTCACCCCTCCACTTT
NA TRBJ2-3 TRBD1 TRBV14 CASSQGDRVYTDTQYF TGTGCCAGCAGCCAAGGGGACAGGGTCTACACAGATACGCAGTATTTT
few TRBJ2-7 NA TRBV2 CASKGDEQYF TGTGCCAGCAAGGGGGACGAGCAGTACTTC
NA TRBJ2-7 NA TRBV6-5 CASSPHDEQYF TGTGCCAGCAGTCCCCACGACGAGCAGTACTTC
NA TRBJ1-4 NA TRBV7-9 CASSARQSNEKLFF TGTGCCAGCAGCGCACGCCAGAGTAATGAAAAACTGTTTTTT